These 32 T cell receptor beta chains were all obtained from the same sample, sequenced in a study of shared clonotypes between healthy human individuals. It was CD45RO-negative cells, positively selected for CCR7, that made up naive CD8 cells, with terminally differentiated effector memory CD45RA+ cells excluded. Only in-frame clones appear in the TCRdb table, and some are missing; sequencing was by immunoSEQ multiplex PCR. The repertoire holds approximately 840,000 clones, with around 96% as singletons. The sequencing sample was made of naive CD8+ T cells sorted from blood. All receptors come from a man younger than 45 in good health.

V and J are TRBV14 and TRBJ2-3; 7 bases fit TRBD2. The CDR3 runs to 15 residues. The V and J ends lost 5 bases and 2 bases, in that order; junction bases with no gene match: 7. Looked up from germline, CDR1 is SGHDN and CDR2 is FVKESK. The CDR3 nucleotides read TGTGCCAGCAGCTTACGGGGGGAACACACAGATACGCAGTATTTT. It is translated as CASSLRGEHTDTQYF. The full variable domain, completed using reference TRBV14 and TRBJ2-3, is EAGVTQFPSHSVIEKGQTVTLRCDPISGHDNLYWYRRVMGKEIKFLLHFVKESKQDESGMPNNRFLAERTGGTYSTLKVQPAELEDSGVYFCASSLRGEHTDTQYFGPGTRLTVL.

The rearrangement links TRBV5-6 to TRBJ2-7, with 12 positions matching TRBD1. The germline V gene encodes CDR1 SGHDT and CDR2 YYEEEE. There are 15 residues in the CDR3. V lost 3 bases, J lost 5 bases, and 6 bases stayed unmatched. CDR3 in amino acids: CASSSAGQGANEQYF. CDR3 nucleotides: TGTGCCAGCAGCTCCGCGGGACAGGGGGCAAACGAGCAGTACTTC.

In regard to this clone: At the DNA level, this CDR3 is encoded by other sequences in the same sample as well. The gene calls are TRBV5-1 and TRBJ1-5; 8 bases are shared with TRBD1. With 0 bases clipped from V and 4 bases from J, the junction kept 0 bases outside the gene matches. The CDR3 runs to 14 residues. Germline loops: CDR1 SGHRS, CDR2 YFSETQ. The CDR3 loop reads CASSLGTGNQPQHF. CDR3 in DNA: TGCGCCAGCAGCTTGGGGACAGGGAATCAGCCCCAGCATTTT.

The V and J genes are TRBV5-5 and TRBJ1-4, with TRBD1 as a possible D gene (5 bases). CDR3 length: 20 amino acids. CDR1 and CDR2 from the germline V gene are SGHKS and YYEKEE (reference sequence). V lost 1 base and J 3 bases, leaving 25 bases between the germline ends. Written as DNA, the CDR3 is TGTGCCAGCAGCTTGTACCGGGGCGAGGGGATGCGAAGAGCTAATGAAAAACTGTTTTTT. Translated: CASSLYRGEGMRRANEKLFF.

This chain links TRBV7-6 with TRBJ2-2, with 11 positions matching TRBD2. V lost 4 bases to trimming and J lost 5 bases; unmatched junction nucleotides: 12. This CDR3 is 18 amino acids long. From germline, CDR1 is SGHVS and CDR2 FNYEAQ. DNA for the CDR3: TGTGCCAGCAGCTCGACTAGCGGGACGCTTATGAGGACCGGGGAGCTGTTTTTT. It codes for CASSSTSGTLMRTGELFF.

The chain links TRBV28 to TRBJ2-1, with no clear D. Germline loops: CDR1 MDHEN, CDR2 SYDVKM. CDR3 size: 13 residues. The V and J ends lost 4 bases and 6 bases respectively, with 10 bases between them. The CDR3, as DNA: TGTGCCAGCAGTTACTCTTCTGCCAATGAGCAGTTCTTC. This sequence encodes CASSYSSANEQFF.

The chain joins TRBV9 to TRBJ2-2; 12 bases align to TRBD1. The J segment lost 0 bases and the V segment lost 3 bases, leaving 15 bases of the junction unmatched. The germline V gene encodes CDR1 SGDLS and CDR2 YYNGEE. The CDR3 is made up of 21 amino acids. DNA of the CDR3: TGTGCCAGCAGCGACGAAATGGGACAGGGGGCGGCCCAAGCGAACACCGGGGAGCTGTTTTTT. It is translated as CASSDEMGQGAAQANTGELFF.

The genes are TRBV7-9 and TRBJ1-2; D is uncertain. Germline V gene data show CDR1 as SEHNR and CDR2 as FQNEAQ (reference sequence). Trimming removed 1 base at V and 4 bases at J, with 13 bases between. The CDR3 totals 15 residues. DNA of the CDR3: TGTGCCAGCAGCTTAGAGGTGGTACGACGCTATGGCTACACCTTC. Its protein product is CASSLEVVRRYGYTF.

The chain uses TRBV11-2 and TRBJ2-7; 9 nucleotides align to TRBD2. Germline values: CDR1 SGHAT, CDR2 FQNNGV. This CDR3 is built from 16 residues. V was clipped by 6 bases and J by 3 bases; unmatched bases: 12. CDR3 coding DNA: TGTGCCAGCAGTCCAACTAGCGGGCGACCTGACTACGAGCAGTACTTC. Translation gives CASSPTSGRPDYEQYF. Combining the CDR3 with reference TRBV11-2 and TRBJ2-7 gives the whole variable domain EAGVAQSPRYKIIEKRQSVAFWCNPISGHATLYWYQQILGQGPKLLIQFQNNGVVDDSQLPKDRFSAERLKGVDSTLKIQPAKLEDSAVYLCASSPTSGRPDYEQYFGPGTRLTVT.

The rearrangement uses TRBV5-1 and TRBJ2-7, with 14 bases identical to TRBD2. The CDR3 is 15 amino acids. The germline V gene encodes CDR1 SGHRS and CDR2 YFSETQ. V lost 0 bases to trimming and J lost 6 bases; unmatched junction nucleotides: 2. CDR3 in amino acids: CASSLEGLAGVEQYF. The CDR3 region has the DNA TGCGCCAGCAGCTTGGAGGGACTAGCGGGAGTCGAGCAGTACTTC.

The chain couples TRBV27 to TRBJ2-1; weak D call: TRBD2 (5 bases). The CDR3 is 15 residues long. Trimming left V 6 bases short and J 5 bases short, with 17 bases between. Germline V gene lookup returns CDR1 MNHEY and CDR2 SMNVEV (reference sequence). The CDR3 sequence: CASSQSSPLDNEQFF. The CDR3 nucleotides read TGTGCCAGCAGCCAGTCGTCCCCACTAGACAATGAGCAGTTCTTC.

The chain couples TRBV30 to TRBJ2-5; TRBD1 might be the D (5 bases). Trimming shortened V by 0 bases and J by 4 bases, and 9 bases separated the two germline ends. The germline V gene has CDR1 GTSNPN and CDR2 SVGIG (reference sequence). The CDR3 is 13 residues long. The CDR3 is CAWSVAGPETQYF. The CDR3 coding sequence is TGTGCCTGGAGTGTCGCAGGGCCAGAGACCCAGTACTTC.

The gene calls are TRBV6-5 and TRBJ1-2; possibly TRBD1 for D (6 bases). This CDR3 has 13 amino acids. Germline V gene data show CDR1 as MNHEY and CDR2 as SVGAGI. With 8 bases removed from V and 8 bases from J, the gap between germline ends came to 18 bases. The CDR3 region is CASGLGGDGGYTF. The CDR3 DNA sequence: TGTGCCAGCGGGCTAGGGGGAGACGGGGGCTACACCTTC.

The J gene is TRBJ2-5, the V gene TRBV5-6; D ambiguous. CDR3 length: 13 amino acids. Germline V lookup: CDR1 SGHDT, CDR2 YYEEEE. V lost 4 bases and J 5 bases, leaving 12 bases between the germline ends. CDR3 region: CASSVAIGETQYF. As DNA, the CDR3 is TGTGCCAGCAGCGTGGCGATCGGCGAGACCCAGTACTTC.

The V gene is TRBV27, the J gene TRBJ1-1; possibly TRBD1 for D (5 bases). From germline, CDR1 is MNHEY and CDR2 SMNVEV (reference sequence). Trimming left V 2 bases short and J 3 bases short, with 16 bases between. CDR3 length: 16 amino acids. The CDR3 protein is CASSLAYLEGDTEAFF. For the CDR3, the DNA is TGTGCCAGCAGTTTAGCTTACCTGGAAGGGGACACTGAAGCTTTCTTT.

The chain uses TRBV28 and TRBJ1-3; no firm D call. Trimming stripped 4 bases from V and 0 bases from J, with 7 bases between. CDR3 size: 14 residues. Germline CDR1 and CDR2: MDHEN and SYDVKM. The CDR3 loop reads CASSSISSGNTIYF. The CDR3 bases are TGTGCCAGCAGTTCTATCAGCTCTGGAAACACCATATATTTT.

The rearrangement links TRBV2 to TRBJ2-7; 10 bases map to TRBD2. This CDR3 has 13 amino acids. The J segment lost 4 bases and the V segment lost 8 bases, leaving 5 bases of the junction unmatched. CDR1 and CDR2 (germline): SNHLY, FYNNEI. The CDR3 is CASGLADAYEQYF. CDR3 DNA sequence: TGTGCCAGCGGACTAGCGGATGCGTACGAGCAGTACTTC.

The chain couples TRBV7-6 to TRBJ1-1, with D possibly TRBD1 on 5 matching bases. The CDR3 runs 15 residues. Germline V lookup: CDR1 SGHVS, CDR2 FNYEAQ. Trimming removed 5 bases at V and 1 base at J, with 14 bases between. DNA of the CDR3: TGTGCCAGCAGCGTTCCTTTGGGGGGGAACACTGAAGCTTTCTTT. Its protein product is CASSVPLGGNTEAFF. The whole variable domain, filled in from reference TRBV7-6 and TRBJ1-1, reads GAGVSQSPRYKVTKRGQDVALRCDPISGHVSLYWYRQALGQGPEFLTYFNYEAQQDKSGLPNDRFSAERPEGSISTLTIQRTEQRDSAMYRCASSVPLGGNTEAFFGQGTRLTVV.

A remark on this clone: This sample includes further DNA sequences coding for the same CDR3. The chain recombines TRBV28 with TRBJ1-2; no reliable D call. V was pared by 8 bases and J by 2 bases, with 9 bases between. This CDR3 comprises 12 residues. The germline CDR1 and CDR2 sequences are MDHEN and SYDVKM. CDR3 DNA sequence: TGTGCCAGCTCCCTCGAGAACTATGGCTACACCTTC. Amino acids: CASSLENYGYTF.

The chain has TRBV27 and TRBJ2-2; 9 nucleotides agree with TRBD1. Trimming at V came to 5 bases and at J to 4 bases, leaving 8 bases not matched to a gene. The germline CDR1 and CDR2 sequences are MNHEY and SMNVEV (reference sequence). CDR3 length: 16 residues. CDR3 loop: CASSPRGTGSTGELFF. In DNA, the CDR3 is TGTGCCAGCAGTCCGCGAGGGACAGGGTCCACCGGGGAGCTGTTTTTT.

In nucleotides, the CDR3 is TGTGCCAGCAGTGAATTGGGCGGCACAGATACGCAGTATTTT. Translating gives CASSELGGTDTQYF. The chain is built from TRBV25-1 and TRBJ2-3; no clear D gene. This CDR3 spans 14 amino acids. CDR1 and CDR2 (germline): MGHDK, SYGVNS. The V end lost 1 base, the J end lost 1 base, and 6 bases lay between the germline ends. The variable domain in full, completed from reference TRBV25-1 and TRBJ2-3, reads EADIYQTPRYLVIGTGKKITLECSQTMGHDKMYWYQQDPGMELHLIHYSYGVNSTEKGDLSSESTVSRIRTEHFPLTLESARPSHTSQYLCASSELGGTDTQYFGPGTRLTVL.

The chain uses TRBV5-1 and TRBJ2-1, with unresolved D. The CDR3 spans 12 residues. The ends were cut back, 4 bases at V and 6 bases at J, with 8 bases in the middle. The germline V gene encodes CDR1 SGHRS and CDR2 YFSETQ. The CDR3 reads CASSDAVNEQFF. CDR3 in DNA: TGCGCCAGCAGCGACGCGGTCAATGAGCAGTTCTTC. Supplemented by reference TRBV5-1 and TRBJ2-1, the full variable domain reads KAGVTQTPRYLIKTRGQQVTLSCSPISGHRSVSWYQQTPGQGLQFLFEYFSETQRNKGNFPGRFSGRQFSNSRSEMNVSTLELGDSALYLCASSDAVNEQFFGPGTRLTVL.

This chain uses TRBV7-9 with TRBJ2-7; D gene unclear. Germline V gene lookup returns CDR1 SEHNR and CDR2 FQNEAQ (reference sequence). Trimming stripped 9 bases from V and 3 bases from J, with 9 bases between. This CDR3 contains 11 residues. The CDR3 DNA reads as TGTGCCAGTCTGGGCGGCTACGAGCAGTACTTC. It encodes CASLGGYEQYF.

This clone showed up just a few times. Other DNA sequences from this sample encode an identical CDR3 as well. This chain joins TRBV27 and TRBJ2-7; possible D gene TRBD2, 6 bases. CDR1 MNHEY and CDR2 SMNVEV come from the germline V gene (reference sequence). The V end lost 4 bases, the J end lost 7 bases, and 8 bases lay between the germline ends. This CDR3 is 11 amino acids long. CDR3 region: CASSWGREQYF. CDR3 DNA sequence: TGTGCCAGCAGTTGGGGGAGGGAGCAGTACTTC.

The chain carries TRBV10-1 and TRBJ2-1; tentatively, D is TRBD1 (6 bases). The CDR3 runs 14 residues. The germline V gene has CDR1 WNHNN and CDR2 SYGVQD (reference sequence). V lost 0 bases and J lost 7, with 10 bases in between. The CDR3 DNA reads TGCGCCAGCAGTGAGTCTCGGACAGTAAATGAGCAGTTCTTC. Protein: CASSESRTVNEQFF.

This rearrangement joins TRBV4-1 to TRBJ2-7; 7 positions agree with TRBD1. Germline lookup yields CDR1 MGHRA and CDR2 YSYEKL. The CDR3 is 14 amino acids. Trimming removed 2 bases from V and 3 bases from J; junction bases left unmatched: 4. This CDR3 is CASSQLQGNYEQYF. The CDR3 region has the DNA TGCGCCAGCAGCCAATTACAGGGGAACTACGAGCAGTACTTC.

The gene calls are TRBV7-9 and TRBJ1-5; D remains unclear. Germline CDR1 and CDR2: SEHNR and FQNEAQ (reference sequence). The CDR3 totals 17 residues. V was shortened by 0 bases and J by 6 bases, with 18 bases between the two germline ends. In DNA form, the CDR3 reads TGTGCCAGCAGCTTAGCCTGGGAGGGCCTTCAAAGTCAGCCCCAGCATTTT. Translating gives CASSLAWEGLQSQPQHF.

J is TRBJ2-7 and V is TRBV5-6, with D possibly matching TRBD1 (6 bases). Trimming left V 7 bases short and J 2 bases short, with 13 bases between. Germline V gene sequence: CDR1 SGHDT, CDR2 YYEEEE. This CDR3 is 13 amino acids long. This chain's CDR3 is CASGRTVPYEQYF. The CDR3 DNA follows: TGTGCCAGCGGGCGGACAGTCCCCTACGAGCAGTACTTC.

This clone was observed a few times. The CDR3 reads CASSPGLAGVPDTQYF. As DNA, the CDR3 is TGTGCCAGCAGCCCGGGACTAGCGGGAGTTCCAGATACGCAGTATTTT. This chain uses TRBV27 with TRBJ2-3, with 14 nucleotides matching TRBD2. V lost 6 bases and J lost 4; bases outside the gene matches: 6. CDR1 and CDR2 from the germline V gene are MNHEY and SMNVEV (reference sequence). The CDR3 is 16 amino acids.

The rearrangement links TRBV9 to TRBJ2-1; 7 positions match TRBD2. The germline V gene has CDR1 SGDLS and CDR2 YYNGEE. The junction had 4 bases not matched to a gene; V was cut back by 0 bases and J by 4 bases. The CDR3 runs 15 residues. DNA of the CDR3: TGTGCCAGCAGCGTAGGTAGCGGGCCGTACAATGAGCAGTTCTTC. It yields the protein CASSVGSGPYNEQFF.

In its sample, this clone was seen once. This specimen includes other DNA sequences encoding the same CDR3. The chain carries TRBV28 and TRBJ1-2; unclear D gene. CDR1 and CDR2 (germline): MDHEN, SYDVKM. The V end was cut by 3 bases, the J end by 2 bases, with 10 bases between. There are 14 residues in the CDR3. CDR3 sequence (DNA): TGTGCCAGCAGTTTGCGAGGGTTAAACTATGGCTACACCTTC. Amino acids: CASSLRGLNYGYTF.

This clone was picked up one time. The chain couples TRBV10-3 to TRBJ1-1; no definite D call. V lost 8 bases to trimming and J lost 2 bases, with 15 bases between them. This CDR3 has 14 residues. CDR1 is ENHRY and CDR2 is SYGVKD in the germline V gene. This CDR3 reads CAILDTSGNTEAFF. In nucleotides, the CDR3 is TGTGCCATCCTCGACACCTCCGGAAACACTGAAGCTTTCTTT.